This T cell receptor beta chain was found in a study of blood T cell repertoires in COVID-19. Study summary: COVID-19 samples collected from the United States, Italy and Spain covered acute and convalescent phases. Sources were T cells, B-cell-depleted T cells, or PBMCs; the material itself was cDNA or gDNA.

CDR3 size: 14 residues. The germline gives CDR1 ENHRY, CDR2 SYGVKD. Trimming removed 6 bases from V and 5 bases from J, with 13 bases in between. As originally analysed: Reference gene primer amplification in the assay estimated nucleated cell counts. Profiled with immunoSEQ multiplex PCR; TCRdb holds only in-frame clones, not every one. The DNA was the basis for D and trimming; V, J and clone size are from that table. The table records about 53,000 clones, roughly 86% of them present only once. This receptor was taken from a man aged 65 to 85 with active COVID-19. Specimen: peripheral blood. The rearrangement uses TRBV10-3 and TRBJ2-2, with D possibly TRBD2 on 6 matching bases. The CDR3 DNA follows: TGTGCCATCAGGCAAACCCGGGAGACCGGGGAGCTGTTTTTT. Encoded protein: CAIRQTRETGELFF.